The rows below give T cell receptor beta chains drawn from one sample of a study of memory CD4+ T cells and cytomegalovirus serostatus. Using immunoSEQ multiplex PCR, the repertoire was profiled, and TCRdb retains in-frame clones only, with some absent. The sample includes about 41,000 clones, 75% to 85% seen only once; the top ten take approximately 0.81%. The source material was memory CD4+ T cells from blood. The receptor set was obtained from an adult in good health and CMV-seronegative. Both conserved end residues are trimmed from each CDR3. D genes are given only for firm matches.

AIRPGTGGRYEQY 13 TRBD1 TRBJ2-7 TRBV10-3
ASSPLTGNTEAF 12 . TRBJ1-1 TRBV5-1
ASSQEGAGRPNTQY 14 . TRBJ2-3 TRBV4-2
ASSQSLAASYEQY 13 TRBD2 TRBJ2-7 TRBV4-1
ASSLEGATYEQY 12 . TRBJ2-7 TRBV5-1
ASSAHDGRNQPQH 13 . TRBJ1-5 TRBV19
ASTAGTKNEKLF 12 . TRBJ1-4 TRBV2
ASSLGAGQFYT 11 . TRBJ1-2 TRBV7-2
ASSSDSGNTIY 11 . TRBJ1-3 TRBV7-7
ASSFGETQY 9 . TRBJ2-5 TRBV5-4
ASTRGPYGYT 10 TRBD1 TRBJ1-2 TRBV9
ASWGRASVGANVLT 14 . TRBJ2-6 TRBV5-1
ASSRGAKRDQPQH 13 . TRBJ1-5 TRBV19
ASSLGGTSGGHEQF 14 TRBD2 TRBJ2-1 TRBV7-3
ASSLISGYEQY 11 . TRBJ2-7 TRBV5-1
ASSQERGGLSYEQY 14 TRBD2 TRBJ2-7 TRBV6-1
ASSFDRDNGYT 11 TRBD1 TRBJ1-2 TRBV5-4
ASSSTGRGYT 10 . TRBJ1-2 TRBV2
AWGGQPVSF 9 . TRBJ1-1 TRBV30
ASSPGGGGGRTNEKLF 16 . TRBJ1-4 TRBV5-1
ASSQDQGGGNYGYT 14 TRBD1 TRBJ1-2 TRBV4-2
ASSPEGLSISNEQF 14 TRBD2 TRBJ2-1 TRBV7-3
SAPAGNMQY 9 . TRBJ2-3 TRBV20-1
ASSLTHPRGGYNEQF 15 . TRBJ2-1 TRBV7-3
ASSRGMNTEAF 11 . TRBJ1-1 TRBV7-2
ASSVWGDSNQPQH 13 . TRBJ1-5 TRBV2
SVEGGANYGYT 11 . TRBJ1-2 TRBV29-1
ASSTRTDYNSPLH 13 . TRBJ1-6 TRBV6-1
ASSPSGGNTIY 11 . TRBJ1-3 TRBV7-7
ASSLELRVSGEQY 13 . TRBJ2-7 TRBV7-2
ASSQGVGQGYEQY 13 TRBD1 . TRBV4-3
ASSIPGQGRNEQF 13 TRBD1 TRBJ2-1 TRBV19
ASSSESDTQY 10 . TRBJ2-3 TRBV6-1
ASRGGNPGNTIY 12 . TRBJ1-3 TRBV19
ASGIGTAGAEKLF 13 . TRBJ1-4 TRBV2
ASSLYGQGARGYT 13 TRBD1 TRBJ1-2 TRBV27
ASTMADNYGYT 11 . TRBJ1-2 TRBV6-1
ASSLVMNTEAF 11 . TRBJ1-1 TRBV6-5
ASSLYSEANEKLF 13 . TRBJ1-4 TRBV5-1
ASSRQNTGELF 11 . TRBJ2-2 TRBV5-6
ASRKGGEKLF 10 . TRBJ1-4 TRBV6-5
ASSQERSRDREDGYT 15 TRBD1 TRBJ1-2 TRBV14
ASGIGSRNTGELF 13 . TRBJ2-2 TRBV11-2
ASSEDTETQY 10 . TRBJ2-5 TRBV7-2
ASSLGGWETEAF 12 . TRBJ1-1 TRBV6-1
ASSRGLSGNTIY 12 . TRBJ1-3 TRBV5-8
ASGSLQGQRNTEAF 14 . TRBJ1-1 TRBV7-8
ASSPGQTTEKLF 12 TRBD1 TRBJ1-4 TRBV9
ASSFQDGYT 9 . TRBJ1-2 TRBV7-9
ASSLQGPPYEQY 12 . TRBJ2-7 TRBV7-2
ASSQDRTANTEAF 13 . TRBJ1-1 TRBV14
ASSSLNRGHGELF 13 TRBD1 TRBJ2-2 TRBV7-8